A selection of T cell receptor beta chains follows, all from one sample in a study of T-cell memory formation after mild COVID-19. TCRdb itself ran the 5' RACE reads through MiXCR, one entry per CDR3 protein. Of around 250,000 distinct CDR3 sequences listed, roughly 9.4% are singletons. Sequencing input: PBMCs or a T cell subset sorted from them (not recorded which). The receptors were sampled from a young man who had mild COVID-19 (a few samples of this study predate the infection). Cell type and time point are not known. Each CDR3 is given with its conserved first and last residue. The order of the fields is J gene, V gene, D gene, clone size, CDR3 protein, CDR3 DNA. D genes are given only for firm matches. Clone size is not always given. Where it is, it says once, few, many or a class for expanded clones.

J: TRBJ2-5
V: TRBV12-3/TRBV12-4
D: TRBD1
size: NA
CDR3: CASRAGGSETQYF
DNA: TGTGCCAGCAGGGCAGGGGGCTCCGAGACCCAGTACTTC

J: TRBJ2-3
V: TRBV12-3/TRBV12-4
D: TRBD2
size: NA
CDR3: CASSSPGLAGITSTDTQYF
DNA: TGTGCCAGCAGTTCCCCGGGACTAGCGGGGATAACTAGCACAGATACGCAGTATTTT

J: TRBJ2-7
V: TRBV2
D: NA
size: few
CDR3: CASSDGWVGGYEQYF
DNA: TGTGCCAGCAGTGATGGGTGGGTAGGGGGCTACGAGCAGTACTTC

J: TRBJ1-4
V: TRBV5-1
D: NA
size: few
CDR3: CASSGAGHNEKLFF
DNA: TGCGCCAGCAGCGGGGCGGGACATAATGAAAAACTGTTTTTT

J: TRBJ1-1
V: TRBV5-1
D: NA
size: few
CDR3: CASSLAESTEAFF
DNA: TGCGCCAGCAGCTTGGCAGAGAGCACTGAAGCTTTCTTT

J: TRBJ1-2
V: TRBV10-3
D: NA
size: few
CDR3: CAIRAYQGIHGYTF
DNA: TGTGCCATCAGGGCATACCAAGGGATTCATGGCTACACCTTC

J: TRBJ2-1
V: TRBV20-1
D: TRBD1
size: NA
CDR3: CSARDAGTGEHNEQFF
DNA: TGCAGTGCTAGAGATGCTGGGACAGGGGAACACAATGAGCAGTTCTTC

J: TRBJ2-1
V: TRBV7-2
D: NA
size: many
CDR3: CASSLAEYNEQFF
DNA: TGTGCCAGCAGCTTAGCGGAATACAATGAGCAGTTCTTC

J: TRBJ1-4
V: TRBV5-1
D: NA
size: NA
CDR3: CASSDPTGSGEKLFF
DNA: TGCGCCAGCAGCGATCCAACAGGGTCTGGAGAAAAACTGTTTTTT

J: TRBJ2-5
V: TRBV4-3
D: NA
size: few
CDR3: CASSQATFQETQYF
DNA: TGCGCCAGCAGCCAAGCGACATTTCAAGAGACCCAGTACTTC

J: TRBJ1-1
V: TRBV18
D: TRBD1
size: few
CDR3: CASSRGVEAFF
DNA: TGTGCCAGCTCCAGGGGGGTTGAAGCTTTCTTT

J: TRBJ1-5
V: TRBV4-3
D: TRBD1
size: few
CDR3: CASSQLRPKGQKFSNQPQHF
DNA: TGCGCCAGCAGCCAATTACGGCCTAAGGGACAGAAATTTAGCAATCAGCCCCAGCATTTT

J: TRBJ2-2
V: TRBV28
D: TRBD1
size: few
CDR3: CASSPGQGRELFF
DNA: TGTGCCAGCAGTCCCGGACAGGGAAGGGAGCTGTTTTTT

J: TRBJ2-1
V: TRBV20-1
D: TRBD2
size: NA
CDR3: CSAWTRLLSSYNEQFF
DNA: TGCAGTGCTTGGACTAGGCTTCTCTCCTCCTACAATGAGCAGTTCTTC

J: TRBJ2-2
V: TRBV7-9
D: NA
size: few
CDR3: CASSLQGSSGELFF
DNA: TGTGCCAGCAGCTTGCAAGGGTCTTCCGGGGAGCTGTTTTTT

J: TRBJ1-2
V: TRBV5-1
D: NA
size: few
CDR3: CASRLAPANYGYTF
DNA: TGCGCCAGCAGGTTGGCTCCAGCTAACTATGGCTACACCTTC

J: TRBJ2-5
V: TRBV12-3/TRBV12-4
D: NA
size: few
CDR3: CASSSLGFGETQYF
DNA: TGTGCCAGCAGTTCCTTGGGGTTCGGAGAGACCCAGTACTTC

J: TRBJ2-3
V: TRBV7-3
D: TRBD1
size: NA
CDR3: CASSAGQASDTQYF
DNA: TGTGCCAGCAGCGCCGGACAGGCCTCAGATACGCAGTATTTT

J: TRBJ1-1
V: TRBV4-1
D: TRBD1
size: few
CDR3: CASSQERDSINTEAFF
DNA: TGCGCCAGCAGCCAAGAACGGGACAGTATTAACACTGAAGCTTTCTTT

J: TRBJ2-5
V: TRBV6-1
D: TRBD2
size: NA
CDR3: CASSEYGGKETQYF
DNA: TGTGCCAGCAGTGAATACGGGGGGAAAGAGACCCAGTACTTC

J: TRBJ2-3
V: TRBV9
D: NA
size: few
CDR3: CASSVEFRDTQYF
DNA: TGTGCCAGCAGCGTAGAGTTCCGGGATACGCAGTATTTT

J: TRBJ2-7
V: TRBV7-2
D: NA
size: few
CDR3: CASSSLLGNEQYF
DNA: TGTGCCAGCAGCTCCTTACTTGGCAACGAGCAGTACTTC

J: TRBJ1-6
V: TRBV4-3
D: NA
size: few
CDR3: CASSTRIGATNSPLHF
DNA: TGCGCCAGCAGCACCCGGATAGGGGCCACGAATTCACCCCTCCACTTT

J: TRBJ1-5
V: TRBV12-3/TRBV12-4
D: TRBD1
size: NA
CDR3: CASSTGTGVQPQHF
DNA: TGTGCCAGCAGTACCGGGACAGGGGTCCAGCCCCAGCATTTT

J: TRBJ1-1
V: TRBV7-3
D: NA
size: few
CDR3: CASSLMSGNTEAFF
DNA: TGTGCCAGCAGCTTAATGTCGGGGAACACTGAAGCTTTCTTT

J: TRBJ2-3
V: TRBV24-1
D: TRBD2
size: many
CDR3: CATSDSTSGGDTQYF
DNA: TGTGCCACCAGTGATTCTACTAGCGGGGGAGATACGCAGTATTTT

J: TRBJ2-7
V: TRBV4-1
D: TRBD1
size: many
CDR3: CASSAGQAPSYEQYF
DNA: TGCGCCAGCAGTGCGGGACAGGCCCCTTCCTACGAGCAGTACTTC

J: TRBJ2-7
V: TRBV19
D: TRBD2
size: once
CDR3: CASSQPGRLSYEQYF
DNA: TGTGCCAGTAGCCAACCCGGGAGGCTCTCCTACGAGCAGTACTTC

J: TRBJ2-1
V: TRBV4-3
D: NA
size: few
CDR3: CASSPLVQGEGWNEQFF
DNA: TGCGCCAGCAGCCCTCTGGTCCAGGGGGAGGGATGGAATGAGCAGTTCTTC

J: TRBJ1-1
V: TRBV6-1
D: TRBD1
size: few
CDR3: CASRTGFEAFF
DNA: TGTGCCAGCAGGACAGGGTTTGAAGCTTTCTTT

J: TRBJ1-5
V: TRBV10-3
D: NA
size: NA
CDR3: CAISFGLGLATQHF
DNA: TGTGCCATCTCCTTCGGGCTTGGTCTGGCGACCCAGCATTTT

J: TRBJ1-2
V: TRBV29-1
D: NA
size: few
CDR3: CSVLEGNSGYTF
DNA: TGCAGCGTTTTGGAGGGAAACTCTGGCTACACCTTC

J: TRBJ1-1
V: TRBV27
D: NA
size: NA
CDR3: CASSKWGHRDTEAFF
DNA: TGTGCCAGCAGCAAGTGGGGGCATCGGGACACTGAAGCTTTCTTT

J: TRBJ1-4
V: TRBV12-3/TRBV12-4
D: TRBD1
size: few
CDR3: CASSFDRGAATNEKLFF
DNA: TGTGCCAGCAGTTTCGACAGGGGAGCGGCAACTAATGAAAAACTGTTTTTT

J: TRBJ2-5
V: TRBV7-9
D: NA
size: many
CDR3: CASSFTSETQYF
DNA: TGTGCCAGCAGCTTTACTTCGGAGACCCAGTACTTC

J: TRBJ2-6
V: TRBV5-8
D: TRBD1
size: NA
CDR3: CASTRTGTYSGANVLTF
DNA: TGTGCCAGCACCAGGACAGGGACCTACTCTGGGGCCAACGTCCTGACTTTC

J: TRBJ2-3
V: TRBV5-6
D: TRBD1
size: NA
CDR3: CASSFQGAKDTQYF
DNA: TGTGCCAGCAGCTTCCAGGGGGCGAAAGATACGCAGTATTTT

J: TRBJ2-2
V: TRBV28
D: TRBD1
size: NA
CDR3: CASSFLRGPAGELFF
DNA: TGTGCCAGCAGTTTTCTCAGGGGGCCGGCCGGGGAGCTGTTTTTT

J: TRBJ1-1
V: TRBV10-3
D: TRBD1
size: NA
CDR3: CAIRGQVGNTEAFF
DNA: TGTGCCATCAGGGGACAGGTCGGTAACACTGAAGCTTTCTTT

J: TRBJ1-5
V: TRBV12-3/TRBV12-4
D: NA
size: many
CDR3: CASSLGWAGAQPQHF
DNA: TGTGCCAGCAGTTTAGGGTGGGCAGGGGCGCAGCCCCAGCATTTT

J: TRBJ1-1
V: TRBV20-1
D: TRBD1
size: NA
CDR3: CSARLRGLGTEAFF
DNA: TGCAGTGCTCGCCTTAGGGGGCTCGGAACTGAAGCTTTCTTT

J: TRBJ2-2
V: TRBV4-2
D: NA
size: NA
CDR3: CASSPNLAGELFF
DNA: TGTGCCAGCAGCCCCAACCTGGCCGGGGAGCTGTTTTTT

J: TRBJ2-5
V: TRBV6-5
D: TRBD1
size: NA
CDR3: CASSYSGTEETQYF
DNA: TGTGCCAGCAGTTACTCAGGGACAGAAGAGACCCAGTACTTC

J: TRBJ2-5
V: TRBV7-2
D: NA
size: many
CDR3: CASSQGPVGGETQYF
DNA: TGTGCCAGCTCCCAGGGACCCGTAGGTGGCGAGACCCAGTACTTC

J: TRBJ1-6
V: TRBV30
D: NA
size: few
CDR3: CAWSQHPGTLNSPLHF
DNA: TGTGCCTGGAGTCAACACCCCGGGACACTAAATTCACCCCTCCACTTT

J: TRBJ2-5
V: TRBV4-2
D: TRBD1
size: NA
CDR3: CASSQDNTGGEETQYF
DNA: TGTGCCAGCAGCCAAGATAACACAGGGGGTGAAGAGACCCAGTACTTC

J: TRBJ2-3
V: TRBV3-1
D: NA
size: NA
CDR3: CASSPSESPQYF
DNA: TGTGCCAGCAGCCCCTCAGAATCCCCGCAGTATTTT

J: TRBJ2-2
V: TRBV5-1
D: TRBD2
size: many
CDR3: CASCFGTSGGPNTGELFF
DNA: TGCGCCAGCTGCTTTGGGACTAGCGGGGGCCCGAACACCGGGGAGCTGTTTTTT

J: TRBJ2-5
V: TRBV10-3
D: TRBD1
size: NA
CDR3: CAINPRDRDQETQYF
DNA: TGTGCCATCAATCCCCGGGACAGGGATCAAGAGACCCAGTACTTC

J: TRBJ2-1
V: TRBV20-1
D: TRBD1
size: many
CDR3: CSARDGRTGSYNEQFF
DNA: TGCAGTGCTAGAGATGGGCGGACAGGGTCCTACAATGAGCAGTTCTTC

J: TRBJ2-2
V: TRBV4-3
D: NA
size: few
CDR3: CASSQEVTRVLNTGELFF
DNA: TGCGCCAGCAGCCAAGAAGTCACGCGGGTCCTCAACACCGGGGAGCTGTTTTTT

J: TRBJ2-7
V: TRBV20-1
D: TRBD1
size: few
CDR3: CSVSDRVSYEQYF
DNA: TGCAGTGTTTCGGACAGGGTCTCCTACGAGCAGTACTTC

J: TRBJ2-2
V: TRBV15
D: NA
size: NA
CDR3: CATSREPMPTGELFF
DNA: TGTGCCACCAGCAGAGAACCCATGCCCACCGGGGAGCTGTTTTTT

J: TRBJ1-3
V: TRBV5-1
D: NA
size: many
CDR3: CATRPAPVSGNTIYF
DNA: TGCGCCACCAGGCCTGCGCCGGTGTCCGGAAACACCATATATTTT

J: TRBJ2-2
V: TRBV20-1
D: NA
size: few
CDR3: CSARDGEEPGELFF
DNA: TGCAGTGCTAGAGATGGGGAGGAGCCCGGGGAGCTGTTTTTT